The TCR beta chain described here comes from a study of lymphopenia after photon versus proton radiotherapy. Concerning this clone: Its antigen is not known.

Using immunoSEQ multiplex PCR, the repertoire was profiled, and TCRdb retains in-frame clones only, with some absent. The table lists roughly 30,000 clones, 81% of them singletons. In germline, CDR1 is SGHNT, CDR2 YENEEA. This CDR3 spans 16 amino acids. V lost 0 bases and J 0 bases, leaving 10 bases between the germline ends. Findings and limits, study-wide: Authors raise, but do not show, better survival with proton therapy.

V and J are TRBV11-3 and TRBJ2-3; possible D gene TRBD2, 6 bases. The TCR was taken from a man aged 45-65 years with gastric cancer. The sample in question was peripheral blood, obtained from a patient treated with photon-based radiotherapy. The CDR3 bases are TGTGCCAGCAGCTTAGATGGCGCGGGGAGCACAGATACGCAGTATTTT. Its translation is CASSLDGAGSTDTQYF.